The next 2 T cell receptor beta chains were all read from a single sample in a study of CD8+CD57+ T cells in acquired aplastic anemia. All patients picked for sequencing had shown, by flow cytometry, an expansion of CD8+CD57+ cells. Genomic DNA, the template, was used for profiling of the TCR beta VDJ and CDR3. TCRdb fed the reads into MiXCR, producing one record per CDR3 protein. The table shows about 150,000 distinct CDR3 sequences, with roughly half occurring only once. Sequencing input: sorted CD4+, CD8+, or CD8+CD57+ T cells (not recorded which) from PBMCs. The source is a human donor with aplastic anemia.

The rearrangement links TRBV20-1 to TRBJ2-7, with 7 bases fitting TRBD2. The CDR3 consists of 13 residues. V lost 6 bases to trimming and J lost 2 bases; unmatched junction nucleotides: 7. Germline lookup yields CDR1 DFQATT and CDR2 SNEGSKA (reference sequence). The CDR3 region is CSATTSATYEQYF. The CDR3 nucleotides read TGCAGTGCAACCACTAGCGCGACCTACGAGCAGTACTTC.

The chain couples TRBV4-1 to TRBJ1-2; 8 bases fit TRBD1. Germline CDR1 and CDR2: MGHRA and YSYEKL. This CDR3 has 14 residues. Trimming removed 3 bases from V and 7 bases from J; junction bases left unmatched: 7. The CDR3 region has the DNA TGCGCCAGCAGCCAGGAGGACAGGGCTCTTGGCTACACCTTC. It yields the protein CASSQEDRALGYTF.